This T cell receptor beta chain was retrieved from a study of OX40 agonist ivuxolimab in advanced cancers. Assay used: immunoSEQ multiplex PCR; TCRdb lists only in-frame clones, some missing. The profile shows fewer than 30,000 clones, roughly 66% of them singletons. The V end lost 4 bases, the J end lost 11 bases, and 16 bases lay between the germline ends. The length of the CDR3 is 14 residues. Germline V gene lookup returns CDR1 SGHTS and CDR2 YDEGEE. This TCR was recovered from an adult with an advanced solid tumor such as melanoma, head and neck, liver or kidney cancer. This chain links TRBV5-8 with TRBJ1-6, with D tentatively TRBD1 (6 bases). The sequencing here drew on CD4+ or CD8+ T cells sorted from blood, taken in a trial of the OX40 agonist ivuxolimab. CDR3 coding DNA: TGTGCCAGCAGCCCCTCCATAAACAGGGCACCCCTCCACTTT. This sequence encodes CASSPSINRAPLHF.